The next 23 T cell receptor beta chains were all read from a single sample in a study of blood T cell repertoires in COVID-19. Here immunoSEQ multiplex PCR was the method, and the copy in TCRdb shows in-frame clones only, minus some. This repertoire shows hundreds of thousands of clones, about 90% found once; its top ten account for 3.5% to 4%. Source material: PBMCs or T cells enriched from blood (not recorded which). The receptors stem from a woman in her 30s with acute COVID-19.

The genes are TRBV2 and TRBJ2-7; 10 nucleotides line up with TRBD1. The CDR3 covers 14 residues. J gave up 3 bases and V 5 bases, and 4 bases lay outside the gene matches. CDR1 is SNHLY and CDR2 is FYNNEI in the germline V gene. DNA for the CDR3: TGTGCCAGCAGTCCCCGGGACAGGGGCTACGAGCAGTACTTC. It translates to CASSPRDRGYEQYF.

The chain uses TRBV7-2 and TRBJ1-6; 8 bases match TRBD1. The CDR3 has 15 residues. Germline trimming cut 1 base from V and 8 bases from J; bases unmatched to any gene: 4. Germline CDR1 is SGHTA and CDR2 is FQGNSA. DNA for the CDR3: TGTGCCAGCAGCTTAGAGACAGGGGCGGATTCACCCCTCCACTTT. Encoded protein: CASSLETGADSPLHF.

This clone was seen a single time. The gene calls are TRBV28 and TRBJ1-5; D unresolved. The CDR3 has 14 amino acids. The V end lost 2 bases, the J end lost 5 bases, and 10 bases lay between the germline ends. CDR1 MDHEN and CDR2 SYDVKM come from the germline V gene. CDR3 residues: CASSLPGIYQPQHF. As DNA, the CDR3 is TGTGCCAGCAGTTTACCGGGGATATATCAGCCCCAGCATTTT.

The V gene is TRBV5-1, the J gene TRBJ2-7, with a weak D call TRBD1 (6 bases). The CDR3 sequence is 14 residues long. CDR1 and CDR2 (germline): SGHRS, YFSETQ. Trimming removed 1 base at V and 0 bases at J, with 8 bases between. CDR3 nucleotide sequence: TGCGCCAGCAGCTTGTCAGGGGCCTCCTACGAGCAGTACTTC. Translating it yields CASSLSGASYEQYF.

The J gene is TRBJ1-2, the V gene TRBV5-1; TRBD1 might be the D (5 bases). The CDR3 spans 14 residues. CDR1 and CDR2 from the germline V gene are SGHRS and YFSETQ. Trimming removed 3 bases at V and 4 bases at J, with 13 bases between. The chain's CDR3 is CASSYGHGAYGYTF. CDR3 bases: TGCGCCAGCAGCTACGGACACGGCGCCTATGGCTACACCTTC.

The chain is built from TRBV3-1 (or the pseudogene TRBV3-2) and TRBJ1-2, with D uncertain. The ends were cut back, 4 bases at V and 3 bases at J, with 15 bases in the middle. The germline gives CDR1 LGHDT, CDR2 YNNKEL (reference sequence). This CDR3 region has 15 residues. CDR3 DNA: TGTGCCAGCAGCCGATTGGCCGGGGTAGACTATGGCTACACCTTC. This encodes CASSRLAGVDYGYTF.

This rearrangement joins TRBV28 to TRBJ1-1, with D possibly being TRBD1 (5 bases). The CDR3 runs 14 residues. Germline V gene lookup returns CDR1 MDHEN and CDR2 SYDVKM. The V end lost 3 bases, the J end lost 5 bases, and 13 bases lay between the germline ends. The CDR3 region is CASSFRGVRTEAFF. The CDR3 DNA follows: TGTGCCAGCAGTTTTCGGGGGGTGAGGACTGAAGCTTTCTTT.

The chain carries TRBV12-3 or TRBV12-4 and TRBJ1-2, with 7 bases aligning to TRBD1. The V and J ends lost 10 bases and 3 bases, in that order; junction bases with no gene match: 5. The CDR3 length is 12 residues. The CDR3 coding sequence is TGTGCCACTCAGGGGGGATACTATGGCTACACCTTC. It translates to CATQGGYYGYTF.

The gene calls are TRBV10-3 and TRBJ1-3; TRBD1 is a possible D gene (6 bases). Germline V gene lookup returns CDR1 ENHRY and CDR2 SYGVKD. The CDR3 length is 13 residues. Trimming left V 10 bases short and J 2 bases short, with 12 bases between. The CDR3 sequence: CATTPGAGNTIYF. CDR3 sequence (DNA): TGTGCCACAACCCCAGGGGCTGGAAACACCATATATTTT.

The chain couples TRBV4-1 to TRBJ2-3; the match to TRBD2 covers 12 bases. Per germline, CDR1 MGHRA and CDR2 YSYEKL. The CDR3 totals 16 residues. After removal of 0 bases from V and 3 bases from J, the junction contained 1 base not matched to a gene. The CDR3: CASSQDLAGGTDTQYF. The CDR3 bases are TGCGCCAGCAGCCAAGATCTAGCGGGGGGGACAGATACGCAGTATTTT.

CDR3 bases: TGTGCCAGCAGAAGGACAGGTTCGGGGGGCTACACCTTC. It is translated as CASRRTGSGGYTF. The rearrangement joins TRBV9 to TRBJ1-2; 7 bases are shared with TRBD1. The germline V gene has CDR1 SGDLS and CDR2 YYNGEE. The CDR3 length is 13 residues. V lost 5 bases, J lost 8 bases, and 9 bases stayed unmatched.

The chain links TRBV14 to TRBJ2-4, with 7 positions matching TRBD1. This CDR3 spans 17 amino acids. V shed 4 bases and J 1 base; nucleotides not matched to a gene: 10. Germline V gives CDR1 SGHDN, CDR2 FVKESK. Here the CDR3 reads CASSRRYGTAAKNIQYF. Here the CDR3 DNA reads TGTGCCAGCAGCCGAAGGTATGGGACAGCCGCCAAAAACATTCAGTACTTC.

The J gene is TRBJ2-7, the V gene TRBV27, with TRBD1 matching 7 bases. V dropped 5 bases and J dropped 5; count of bases not matched to a gene: 12. The germline CDR1 and CDR2 sequences are MNHEY and SMNVEV (reference sequence). This CDR3 contains 15 residues. The CDR3 loop reads CASSRQPGQRNEQYF. Written as DNA, the CDR3 is TGTGCCAGCAGTCGACAGCCGGGACAGCGTAACGAGCAGTACTTC.

This rearrangement joins TRBV18 to TRBJ1-2, with TRBD1 identical over 10 bases. Unmatched junction bases numbered 1, after V lost 0 bases and J lost 3 bases. CDR1 is KGHSH, CDR2 LQKENI, per germline. The CDR3 totals 15 residues. The CDR3 reads CASSPPGQGYYGYTF. DNA of the CDR3: TGTGCCAGCTCACCACCGGGACAGGGGTACTATGGCTACACCTTC.

The rearrangement joins TRBV4-1 to TRBJ1-2, with TRBD1 matching 8 bases. Germline V gene sequence: CDR1 MGHRA, CDR2 YSYEKL. V shed 4 bases, J shed 5 bases, and the junction held 6 bases outside the gene matches. CDR3 length: 14 residues. CDR3 nucleotide sequence: TGCGCCAGCAGCCCAGAGACAGGGGTTTATGGCTACACCTTC. Translated, it gives CASSPETGVYGYTF.

The V call is TRBV5-1, the J call TRBJ1-6; D not resolved. The CDR3 is 15 amino acids. CDR1 is SGHRS and CDR2 is YFSETQ in the germline V gene. The ends were cut back, 1 base at V and 5 bases at J, with 10 bases in the middle. The CDR3 DNA sequence: TGCGCCAGCAGCTTGTCCGGGGAGAATAATTCACCCCTCCACTTT. It encodes CASSLSGENNSPLHF. The full variable domain, with the rest looked up from reference TRBV5-1 and TRBJ1-6, is KAGVTQTPRYLIKTRGQQVTLSCSPISGHRSVSWYQQTPGQGLQFLFEYFSETQRNKGNFPGRFSGRQFSNSRSEMNVSTLELGDSALYLCASSLSGENNSPLHFGNGTRLTVT.

The rearrangement uses TRBV9 and TRBJ1-2, with D possibly being TRBD1 (6 bases). Trimming took 0 bases from V and 7 from J, leaving 7 bases between them. In germline, CDR1 is SGDLS, CDR2 YYNGEE. The CDR3 is 12 residues long. This CDR3 is CASSVEQGGYTF. CDR3 coding DNA: TGTGCCAGCAGCGTAGAACAGGGTGGCTACACCTTC.

The count of this clone is one. This chain links TRBV7-9 with TRBJ1-4, with a tentative D call TRBD1 (5 bases). This CDR3 contains 13 residues. Germline V lookup: CDR1 SEHNR, CDR2 FQNEAQ (reference sequence). V was pared by 5 bases and J by 7 bases, with 11 bases between. CDR3 in DNA: TGTGCCAGCAGCCACCTCGGGGGTGAAAAACTGTTTTTT. Protein: CASSHLGGEKLFF.

The chain couples TRBV11-3 to TRBJ1-1, with 8 bases lining up with TRBD1. Trimming at V came to 5 bases and at J to 0 bases, leaving 11 bases not matched to a gene. Germline V lookup: CDR1 SGHNT, CDR2 YENEEA. The CDR3 runs to 17 residues. CDR3 sequence reads: CASSPGTGGGMNTEAFF. The CDR3 DNA reads TGTGCCAGCAGCCCTGGGACAGGCGGTGGGATGAACACTGAAGCTTTCTTT.

The V and J genes are TRBV6-5 and TRBJ2-2, with TRBD2 matching 8 bases. The ends lost 3 bases at V and 9 bases at J; junction bases unmatched: 9. This CDR3 region has 15 residues. CDR1 MNHEY and CDR2 SVGAGI come from the germline V gene. This CDR3 is CASSYSGAGLRELFF. DNA of the CDR3: TGTGCCAGCAGTTATAGCGGGGCGGGCCTCCGGGAGCTGTTTTTT.

V is TRBV6-5 and J is TRBJ2-3, with TRBD1 matching 8 bases. Germline V gene data show CDR1 as MNHEY and CDR2 as SVGAGI. This CDR3 comprises 15 residues. J was trimmed by 4 bases and V by 6 bases; bases with no gene match: 9. This CDR3 is CASSIRGRGADTQYF. CDR3 nucleotide sequence: TGTGCCAGCAGCATCAGGGGGCGCGGGGCAGATACGCAGTATTTT.

The chain carries TRBV9 and TRBJ2-5, with 10 bases matching TRBD2. Germline V gene sequence: CDR1 SGDLS, CDR2 YYNGEE. J lost 2 bases, V lost 4 bases, and 8 bases had no gene match. The CDR3 consists of 16 residues. This chain's CDR3 is CASSSRTSGVQETQYF. The CDR3 coding sequence is TGTGCCAGCAGCTCCCGGACTAGCGGCGTTCAAGAGACCCAGTACTTC. Using reference TRBV9 and TRBJ2-5 for the parts outside the CDR3, the full variable domain is DSGVTQTPKHLITATGQRVTLRCSPRSGDLSVYWYQQSLDQGLQFLIQYYNGEERAKGNILERFSAQQFPDLHSELNLSSLELGDSALYFCASSSRTSGVQETQYFGPGTRLLVL.

The chain joins TRBV24-1 to TRBJ1-4, with D maybe TRBD1 (5 bases). V lost 6 bases, J lost 3 bases, and 13 bases lay in between. In germline, CDR1 is KGHDR, CDR2 SFDVKD. The CDR3 is 15 amino acids. CDR3 amino acids: CATSTGPSANEKLFF. DNA of the CDR3: TGTGCCACCAGTACAGGCCCTTCGGCTAATGAAAAACTGTTTTTT.